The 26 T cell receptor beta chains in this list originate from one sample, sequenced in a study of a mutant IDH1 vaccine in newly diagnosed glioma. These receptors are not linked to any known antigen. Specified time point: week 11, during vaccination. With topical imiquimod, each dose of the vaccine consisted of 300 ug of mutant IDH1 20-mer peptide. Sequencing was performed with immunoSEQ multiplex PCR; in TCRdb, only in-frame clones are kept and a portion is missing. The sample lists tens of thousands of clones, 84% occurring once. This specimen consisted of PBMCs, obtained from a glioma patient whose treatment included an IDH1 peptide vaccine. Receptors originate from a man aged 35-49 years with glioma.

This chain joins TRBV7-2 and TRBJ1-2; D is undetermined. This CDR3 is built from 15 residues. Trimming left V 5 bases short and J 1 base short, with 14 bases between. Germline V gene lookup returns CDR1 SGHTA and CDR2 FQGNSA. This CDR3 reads CASSPSPSYNYGYTF. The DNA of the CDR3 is TGTGCCAGCAGCCCCTCTCCCTCATATAACTATGGCTACACCTTC.

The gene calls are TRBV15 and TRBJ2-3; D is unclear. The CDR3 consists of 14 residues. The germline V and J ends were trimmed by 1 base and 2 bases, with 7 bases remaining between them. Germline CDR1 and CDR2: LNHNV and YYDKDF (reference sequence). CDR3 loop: CATSRGLNTDTQYF. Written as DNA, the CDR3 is TGTGCCACCAGCAGAGGGCTTAACACAGATACGCAGTATTTT.

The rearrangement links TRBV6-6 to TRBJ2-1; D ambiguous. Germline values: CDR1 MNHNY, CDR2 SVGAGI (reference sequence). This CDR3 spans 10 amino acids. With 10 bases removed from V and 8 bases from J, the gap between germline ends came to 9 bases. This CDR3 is CANRFDEQFF. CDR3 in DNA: TGTGCCAACCGCTTCGATGAGCAGTTCTTC.

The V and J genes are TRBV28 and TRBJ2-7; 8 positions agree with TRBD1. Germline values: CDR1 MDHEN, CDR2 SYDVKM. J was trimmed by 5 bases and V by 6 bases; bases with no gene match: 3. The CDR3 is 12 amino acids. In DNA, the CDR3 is TGTGCCAGCAGCCAGACAGGGGACGAGCAGTACTTC. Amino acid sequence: CASSQTGDEQYF. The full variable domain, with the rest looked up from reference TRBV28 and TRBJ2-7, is DVKVTQSSRYLVKRTGEKVFLECVQDMDHENMFWYRQDPGLGLRLIYFSYDVKMKEKGDIPEGYSVSREKKERFSLILESASTNQTSMYLCASSQTGDEQYFGPGTRLTVT.

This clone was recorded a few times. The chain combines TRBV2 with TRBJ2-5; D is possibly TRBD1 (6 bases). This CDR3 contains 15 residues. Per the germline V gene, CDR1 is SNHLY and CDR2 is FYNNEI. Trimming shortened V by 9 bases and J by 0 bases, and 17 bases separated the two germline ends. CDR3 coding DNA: TGTGCCAGGACACGGACAGCCAACCACCAAGAGACCCAGTACTTC. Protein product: CARTRTANHQETQYF. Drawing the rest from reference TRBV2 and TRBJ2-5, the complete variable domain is EPEVTQTPSHQVTQMGQEVILRCVPISNHLYFYWYRQILGQKVEFLVSFYNNEISEKSEIFDDQFSVERPDGSNFTLKIRSTKLEDSAMYFCARTRTANHQETQYFGPGTRLLVL.

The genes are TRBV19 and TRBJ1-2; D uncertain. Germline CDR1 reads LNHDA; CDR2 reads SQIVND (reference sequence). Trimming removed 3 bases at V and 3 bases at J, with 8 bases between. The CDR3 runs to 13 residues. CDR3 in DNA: TGTGCCAGTAGTATCAACAGTTACTATGGCTACACCTTC. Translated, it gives CASSINSYYGYTF.

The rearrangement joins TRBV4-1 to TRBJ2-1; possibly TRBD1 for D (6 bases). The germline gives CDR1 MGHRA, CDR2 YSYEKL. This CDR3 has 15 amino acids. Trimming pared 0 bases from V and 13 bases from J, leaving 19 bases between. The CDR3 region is CASSQERQAGRTQFF. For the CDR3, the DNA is TGCGCCAGCAGCCAAGAACGACAGGCCGGCCGAACACAGTTCTTC.

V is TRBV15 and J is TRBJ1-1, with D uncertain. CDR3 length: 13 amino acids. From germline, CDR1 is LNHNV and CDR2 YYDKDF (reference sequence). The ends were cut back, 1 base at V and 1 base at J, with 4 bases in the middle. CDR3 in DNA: TGTGCCACCAGCAGAGGAGAGAACACTGAAGCTTTCTTT. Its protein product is CATSRGENTEAFF.

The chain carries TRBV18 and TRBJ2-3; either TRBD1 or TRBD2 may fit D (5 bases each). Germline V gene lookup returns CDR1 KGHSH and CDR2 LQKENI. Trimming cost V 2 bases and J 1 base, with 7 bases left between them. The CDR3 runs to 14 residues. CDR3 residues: CASSPRDGTDTQYF. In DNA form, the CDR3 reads TGTGCCAGCTCACCAAGGGACGGCACAGATACGCAGTATTTT.

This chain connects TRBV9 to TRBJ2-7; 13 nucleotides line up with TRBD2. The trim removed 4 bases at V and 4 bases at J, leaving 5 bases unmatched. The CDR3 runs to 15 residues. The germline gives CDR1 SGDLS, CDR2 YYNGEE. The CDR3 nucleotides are TGTGCCAGCAGCCGGACTAGCGGGAGCTTTTACGAGCAGTACTTC. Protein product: CASSRTSGSFYEQYF.

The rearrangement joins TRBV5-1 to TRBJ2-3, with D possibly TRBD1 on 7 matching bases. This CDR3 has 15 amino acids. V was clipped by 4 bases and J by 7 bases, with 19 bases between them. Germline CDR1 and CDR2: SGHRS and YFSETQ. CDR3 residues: CASSVGPQGGYTQYF. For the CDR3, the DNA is TGCGCCAGCAGCGTCGGACCTCAGGGGGGATATACGCAGTATTTT.

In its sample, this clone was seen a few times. The CDR3 loop reads CASSFSTSGGTHEQYF. CDR3 nucleotide sequence: TGTGCCAGCAGCTTCTCAACTAGCGGGGGGACCCACGAGCAGTACTTC. The J gene is TRBJ2-7, the V gene TRBV7-9; TRBD2 agrees at 12 bases. This CDR3 is built from 16 residues. CDR1 and CDR2 (germline): SEHNR, FQNEAQ (reference sequence). V lost 3 bases, J lost 5 bases, and 8 bases stayed unmatched.

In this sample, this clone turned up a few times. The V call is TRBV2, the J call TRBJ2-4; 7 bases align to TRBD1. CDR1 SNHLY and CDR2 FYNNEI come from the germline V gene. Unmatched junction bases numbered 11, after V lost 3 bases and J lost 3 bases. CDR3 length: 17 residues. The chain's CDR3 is CASSETGYTEDKNIQYF. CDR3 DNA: TGTGCCAGCAGTGAGACAGGGTATACGGAGGACAAAAACATTCAGTACTTC.

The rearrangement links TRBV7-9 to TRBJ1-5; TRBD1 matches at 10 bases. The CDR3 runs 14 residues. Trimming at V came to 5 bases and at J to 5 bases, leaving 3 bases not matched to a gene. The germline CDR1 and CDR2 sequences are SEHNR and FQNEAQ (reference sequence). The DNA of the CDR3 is TGTGCCAGCAGCCCAGGGACAGGGGATCAGCCCCAGCATTTT. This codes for CASSPGTGDQPQHF. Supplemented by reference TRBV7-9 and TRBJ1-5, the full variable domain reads DTGVSQNPRHKITKRGQNVTFRCDPISEHNRLYWYRQTLGQGPEFLTYFQNEAQLEKSRLLSDRFSAERPKGSFSTLEIQRTEQGDSAMYLCASSPGTGDQPQHFGDGTRLSIL.

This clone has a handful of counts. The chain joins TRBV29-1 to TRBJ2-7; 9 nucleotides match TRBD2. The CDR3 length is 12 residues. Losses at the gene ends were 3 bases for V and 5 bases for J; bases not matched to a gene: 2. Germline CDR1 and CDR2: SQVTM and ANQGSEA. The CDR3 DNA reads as TGCAGCGTTGAGGTAGCGGGAGACGAGCAGTACTTC. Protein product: CSVEVAGDEQYF.

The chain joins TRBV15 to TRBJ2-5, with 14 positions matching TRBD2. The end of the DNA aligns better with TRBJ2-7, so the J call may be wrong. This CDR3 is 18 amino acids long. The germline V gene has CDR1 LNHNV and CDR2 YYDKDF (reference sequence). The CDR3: CATSRISGTSGSVYEQYF. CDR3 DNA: TGTGCCACCAGCAGAATATCCGGGACTAGCGGGAGCGTCTACGAGCAGTACTTC.

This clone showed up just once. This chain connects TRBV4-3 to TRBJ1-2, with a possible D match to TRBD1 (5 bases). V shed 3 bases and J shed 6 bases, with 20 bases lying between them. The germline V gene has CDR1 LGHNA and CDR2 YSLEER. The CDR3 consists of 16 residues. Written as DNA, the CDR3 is TGCGCCAGCAGCCACTCAAATCTGGGGAGGGGTGATGGCTACACCTTC. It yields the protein CASSHSNLGRGDGYTF.

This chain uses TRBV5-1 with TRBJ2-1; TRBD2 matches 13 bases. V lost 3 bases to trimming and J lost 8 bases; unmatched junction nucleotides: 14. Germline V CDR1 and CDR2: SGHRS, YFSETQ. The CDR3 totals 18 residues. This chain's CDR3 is CASSSIYWTSGSSDEQFF. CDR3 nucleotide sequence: TGCGCCAGCAGCTCCATATACTGGACTAGCGGGAGTTCCGATGAGCAGTTCTTC. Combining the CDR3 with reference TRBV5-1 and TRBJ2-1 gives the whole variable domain KAGVTQTPRYLIKTRGQQVTLSCSPISGHRSVSWYQQTPGQGLQFLFEYFSETQRNKGNFPGRFSGRQFSNSRSEMNVSTLELGDSALYLCASSSIYWTSGSSDEQFFGPGTRLTVL.

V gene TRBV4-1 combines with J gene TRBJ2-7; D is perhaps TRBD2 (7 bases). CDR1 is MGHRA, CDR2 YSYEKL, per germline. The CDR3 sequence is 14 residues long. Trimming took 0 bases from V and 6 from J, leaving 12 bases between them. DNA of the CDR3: TGCGCCAGCAGCCAAGATGGGAGGGGGGCCGAGCAGTACTTC. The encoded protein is CASSQDGRGAEQYF.

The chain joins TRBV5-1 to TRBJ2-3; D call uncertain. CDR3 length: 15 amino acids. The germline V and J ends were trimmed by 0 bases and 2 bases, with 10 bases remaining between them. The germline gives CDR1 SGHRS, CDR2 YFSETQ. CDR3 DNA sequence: TGCGCCAGCAGCTTGGACAGAGGCGCCACAGATACGCAGTATTTT. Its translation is CASSLDRGATDTQYF.

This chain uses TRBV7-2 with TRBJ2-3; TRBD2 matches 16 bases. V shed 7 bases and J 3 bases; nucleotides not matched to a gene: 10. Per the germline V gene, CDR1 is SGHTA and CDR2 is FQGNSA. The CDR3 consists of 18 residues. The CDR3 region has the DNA TGTGCCAGCACGACCGGGACTAGCGGGAGGGCCGGGACAGATACGCAGTATTTT. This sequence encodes CASTTGTSGRAGTDTQYF.

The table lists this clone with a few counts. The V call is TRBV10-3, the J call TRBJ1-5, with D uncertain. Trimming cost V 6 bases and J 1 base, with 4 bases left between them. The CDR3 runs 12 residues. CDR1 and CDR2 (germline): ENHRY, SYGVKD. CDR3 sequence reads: CAIRGSNQPQHF. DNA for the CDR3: TGTGCCATCAGGGGCAGCAATCAGCCCCAGCATTTT.

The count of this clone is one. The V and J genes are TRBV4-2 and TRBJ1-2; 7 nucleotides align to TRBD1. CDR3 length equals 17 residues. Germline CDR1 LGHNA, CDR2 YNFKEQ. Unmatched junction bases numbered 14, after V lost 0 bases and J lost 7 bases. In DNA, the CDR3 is TGTGCCAGCAGCCAAGATTTGGCAAGGGGGCTCCTAGGTGGCTACACCTTC. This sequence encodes CASSQDLARGLLGGYTF.

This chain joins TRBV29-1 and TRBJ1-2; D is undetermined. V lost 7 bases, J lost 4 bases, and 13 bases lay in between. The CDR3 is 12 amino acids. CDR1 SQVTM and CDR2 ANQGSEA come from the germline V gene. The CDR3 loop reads CSARESVYGYTF. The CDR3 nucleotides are TGCAGCGCCCGAGAATCAGTCTATGGCTACACCTTC. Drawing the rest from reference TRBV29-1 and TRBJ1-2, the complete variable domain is SAVISQKPSRDICQRGTSLTIQCQVDSQVTMMFWYRQQPGQSLTLIATANQGSEATYESGFVIDKFPISRPNLTFSTLTVSNMSPEDSSIYLCSARESVYGYTFGSGTRLTVV.

The CDR3 sequence is CATSRDSTGYEQYF. The CDR3 coding sequence is TGTGCCACCAGCAGAGATAGTACAGGCTACGAGCAGTACTTC. The gene calls are TRBV15 and TRBJ2-7; D may be TRBD1 (5 bases). The CDR3 runs 14 residues. Trimming shortened V by 0 bases and J by 3 bases, and 9 bases separated the two germline ends. Germline assignment: CDR1 LNHNV and CDR2 YYDKDF (reference sequence).

CDR3 loop: CASSLAAVGARQPQHF. The CDR3 DNA sequence: TGTGCCAGCAGCTTAGCCGCGGTGGGGGCGCGGCAGCCCCAGCATTTT. This chain links TRBV7-2 with TRBJ1-5; weak D call: TRBD1 (6 bases). V was trimmed by 0 bases and J by 7 bases, leaving 16 bases between them. Germline-derived CDR1 and CDR2 are SGHTA and FQGNSA. The CDR3 sequence is 16 residues long.